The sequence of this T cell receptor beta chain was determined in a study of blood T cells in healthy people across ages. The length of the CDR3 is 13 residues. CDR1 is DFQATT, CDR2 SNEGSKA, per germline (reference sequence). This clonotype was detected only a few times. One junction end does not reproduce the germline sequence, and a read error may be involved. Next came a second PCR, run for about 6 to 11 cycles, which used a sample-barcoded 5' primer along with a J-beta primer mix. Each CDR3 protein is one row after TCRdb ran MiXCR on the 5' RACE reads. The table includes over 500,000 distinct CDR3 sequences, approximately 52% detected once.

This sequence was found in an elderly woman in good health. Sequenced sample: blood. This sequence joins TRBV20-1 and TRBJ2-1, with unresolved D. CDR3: CSAFYGMYNGQFF. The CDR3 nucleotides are TGCAGTGCCTTCTACGGCATGTACAATGGGCAGTTCTTC.